The 8 T cell receptor beta chains in this list originate from one sample, sequenced in a study of tumor-infiltrating lymphocytes in localized non-small cell lung cancer. TCRdb's copy holds only in-frame clones and misses some; the assay was immunoSEQ multiplex PCR. The sample lists over 1,500 clones, 30% to 40% occurring once. The sequencing sample was made of uninvolved lung tissue not adjacent to the tumor. These receptors originate from a human donor with non-small cell lung cancer.

This clone occurred once. The chain carries TRBV30 and TRBJ2-4; D remains unclear. Germline-derived CDR1 and CDR2 are GTSNPN and SVGIG (reference sequence). With 1 base removed from V and 7 bases from J, the gap between germline ends came to 11 bases. The CDR3 has 13 residues. CDR3 loop: CAWSEVAHNIQYF. CDR3 in DNA: TGTGCCTGGAGTGAGGTGGCACACAACATTCAGTACTTC.

The chain has TRBV7-2 and TRBJ2-5; 9 bases line up with TRBD2. Trimming took 3 bases from V and 5 from J; bases not matched to a gene: 10. The length of the CDR3 is 16 residues. The germline V gene encodes CDR1 SGHTA and CDR2 FQGNSA. CDR3 residues: CASSLHGGGARETQYF. CDR3 nucleotides: TGTGCCAGCAGCTTGCATGGCGGGGGGGCCCGCGAGACCCAGTACTTC.

This clone is labeled as medium-sized (0.01 to 0.1%). The rearrangement joins TRBV28 to TRBJ1-4; a possible D gene is TRBD1 (5 bases). Germline CDR1 MDHEN, CDR2 SYDVKM. The CDR3 is 14 residues long. Deletions cut 4 bases from V and 8 bases from J, with 14 bases between. CDR3 sequence reads: CASSSGTVKEKLFF. Here the CDR3 DNA reads TGTGCCAGCAGTTCCGGGACTGTGAAGGAAAAACTGTTTTTT.

The rearrangement joins TRBV25-1 to TRBJ1-6, with D tentatively TRBD1 (5 bases). In germline, CDR1 is MGHDK, CDR2 SYGVNS. The CDR3 runs 15 residues. V lost 1 base, J lost 7 bases, and 11 bases lay in between. Here the CDR3 DNA reads TGTGCCAGCAGTGAATGGGGGAGGAGGAATTCACCCCTCCACTTT. Translating it yields CASSEWGRRNSPLHF.

The gene calls are TRBV11-2 and TRBJ1-3, with D possibly being TRBD1 (6 bases). This CDR3 has 19 residues. The V gene's germline CDR1 is SGHAT and CDR2 FQNNGV. V lost 4 bases, J lost 0 bases, and 22 bases lay in between. DNA of the CDR3: TGTGCCAGCAGCTGGTTCGCAGGGGCAGAATTAGTCTCTGGAAACACCATATATTTT. Its translation is CASSWFAGAELVSGNTIYF.

The genes are TRBV19 and TRBJ1-1, with unresolved D. The CDR3 has 13 residues. The V end was cut by 5 bases, the J end by 3 bases, with 10 bases between. In germline, CDR1 is LNHDA, CDR2 SQIVND (reference sequence). CDR3 loop: CASSPRSDTEAFF. The CDR3 DNA reads TGTGCCAGTAGTCCTCGGTCGGACACTGAAGCTTTCTTT.

This clone was seen a few times. The chain employs TRBV6-5 and TRBJ1-2; D is undetermined. Deletions cut 5 bases from V and 8 bases from J, with 18 bases between. This CDR3 spans 14 amino acids. CDR1 MNHEY and CDR2 SVGAGI come from the germline V gene. The CDR3 DNA is TGTGCCAGCAGTCTTCGTTTTGACATTGGAGGCTACACCTTC. Translating gives CASSLRFDIGGYTF.

The chain is built from TRBV28 and TRBJ2-7, with 9 positions matching TRBD1. The length of the CDR3 is 15 residues. The V and J ends lost 5 bases and 5 bases, in that order; junction bases with no gene match: 10. The V gene's germline CDR1 is MDHEN and CDR2 SYDVKM. The chain's CDR3 is CASSHRDREENEQYF. The CDR3 DNA is TGTGCCAGCAGTCACCGGGACAGGGAGGAAAACGAGCAGTACTTC. The entire variable domain, with the rest obtained from reference TRBV28 and TRBJ2-7, is as follows: DVKVTQSSRYLVKRTGEKVFLECVQDMDHENMFWYRQDPGLGLRLIYFSYDVKMKEKGDIPEGYSVSREKKERFSLILESASTNQTSMYLCASSHRDREENEQYFGPGTRLTVT.